The table lists the clone carrying this TCR beta chain with many counts. RNA transcripts yielded amplified TCR beta CDR3 regions. HTBI primers were employed in a first-round RT-PCR of the TCR CDR3. One entry per CDR3 protein results from TCRdb running MiXCR on the multiplex PCR reads. The repertoire has a few hundred thousand distinct CDR3 sequences, roughly 15% of them found once; the top ten carry around 20%. The data originate from a study of T cells in Graves' hyperthyroidism and ophthalmopathy. Germline lookup yields CDR1 MDHEN and CDR2 SYDVKM. V was pared by 2 bases and J by 9 bases, with 14 bases between. The CDR3 is 15 amino acids.

The source is a woman in her 30s with Graves' ophthalmopathy. The J gene is TRBJ1-6, the V gene TRBV28; D remains ambiguous. Specimen: blood. CDR3 loop: CASSLTTLVSSPLHF. The CDR3 DNA sequence: TGTGCCAGCAGTTTAACGACGCTGGTGAGTTCACCCCTCCACTTT.